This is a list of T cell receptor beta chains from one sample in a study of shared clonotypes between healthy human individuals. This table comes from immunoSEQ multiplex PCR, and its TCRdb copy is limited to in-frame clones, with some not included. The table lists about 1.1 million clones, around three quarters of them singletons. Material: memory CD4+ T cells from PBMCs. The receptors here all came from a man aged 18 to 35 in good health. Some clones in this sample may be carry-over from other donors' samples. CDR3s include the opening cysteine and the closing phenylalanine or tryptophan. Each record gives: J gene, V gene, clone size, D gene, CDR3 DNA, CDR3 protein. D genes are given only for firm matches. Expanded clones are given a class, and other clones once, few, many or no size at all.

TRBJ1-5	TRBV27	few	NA	TGTGCCAGCAGTTTACTTGGTCAGCCCCAGCATTTT	CASSLLGQPQHF
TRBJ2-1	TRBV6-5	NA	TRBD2	TGTGCCAGCAGCAGGGGACTAGCGGGCCTGGTGAAGCAGTTCTTC	CASSRGLAGLVKQFF
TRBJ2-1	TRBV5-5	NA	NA	TGTGCCAGCAGCAAATCGTGGTCCGTGGGTGAGCAGTTCTTC	CASSKSWSVGEQFF
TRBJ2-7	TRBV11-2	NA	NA	TGTGCCAGCAGCCTATCTGACAGCTACGAGCAGTACTTC	CASSLSDSYEQYF
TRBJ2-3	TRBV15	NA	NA	TGTGCCACCAGCAGAGATGCCGGGAGAACAGATACGCAGTATTTT	CATSRDAGRTDTQYF
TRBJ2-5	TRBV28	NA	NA	TGTGCCAGCAGTACTCCATTCAGGGTTCAGGAGACCCAGTACTTC	CASSTPFRVQETQYF
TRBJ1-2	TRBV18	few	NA	TGTGCCAGCTCACCACCGGTACAGGGACCCTATGGCTACACCTTC	CASSPPVQGPYGYTF
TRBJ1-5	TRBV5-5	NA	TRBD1	TGTGCCAGCAGCTTGCGTGACAGGGGGGTTCAGCCCCAGCATTTT	CASSLRDRGVQPQHF
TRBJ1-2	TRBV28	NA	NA	TGTGCCAGCAGCCCCTCCCTGGGACGGGGCTACACCTTC	CASSPSLGRGYTF
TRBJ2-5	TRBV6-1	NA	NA	TGTGCCAGCAGTGAATTGGGTCCGGTCACCCAGTACTTC	CASSELGPVTQYF
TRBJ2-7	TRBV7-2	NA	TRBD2	TGTGCCAGCAGCTTAGGTATTAGCGGGAGGGCCGGTGAGCAGTACTTC	CASSLGISGRAGEQYF
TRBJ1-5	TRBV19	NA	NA	TGTGCCAGTAGTATAGATCGTGCCAGGGCGGTGGGTCAGCCCCAGCATTTT	CASSIDRARAVGQPQHF
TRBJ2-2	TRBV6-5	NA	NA	TGTGCCAGCAGTACCTTCTCAAAGGGGGCCGGGGAGCTGTTTTTT	CASSTFSKGAGELFF
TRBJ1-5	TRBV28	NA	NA	TGTGCCAGCAGTTTATTAAATCGTTGGGGTCAGCCCCAGCATTTT	CASSLLNRWGQPQHF
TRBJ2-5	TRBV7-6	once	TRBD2	TGTGCCAGCAGCCCCGGGACTAGCGGGAGTGGAGGCCAAGAGACCCAGTACTTC	CASSPGTSGSGGQETQYF
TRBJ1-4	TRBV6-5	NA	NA	TGTGCCAGCAGTTACATCCGGGAGGAAAAACTGTTTTTT	CASSYIREEKLFF
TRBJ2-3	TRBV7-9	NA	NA	TGTGCCAGCAGCTTAGCCCAGTGGGCGCAGTATTTT	CASSLAQWAQYF